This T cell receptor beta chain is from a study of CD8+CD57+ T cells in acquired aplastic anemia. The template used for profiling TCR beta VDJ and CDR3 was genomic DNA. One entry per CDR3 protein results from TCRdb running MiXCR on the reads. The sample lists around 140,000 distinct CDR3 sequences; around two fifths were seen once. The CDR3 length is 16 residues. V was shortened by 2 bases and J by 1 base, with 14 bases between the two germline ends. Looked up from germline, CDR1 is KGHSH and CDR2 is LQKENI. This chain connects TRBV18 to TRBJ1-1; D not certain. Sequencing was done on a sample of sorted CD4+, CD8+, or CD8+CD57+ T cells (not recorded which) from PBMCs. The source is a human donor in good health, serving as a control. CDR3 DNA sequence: TGTGCCAGCTCACCAGGTGTTGGCAGTTGGAACACTGAAGCTTTCTTT. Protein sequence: CASSPGVGSWNTEAFF. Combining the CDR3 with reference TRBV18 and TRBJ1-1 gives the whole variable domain NAGVMQNPRHLVRRRGQEARLRCSPMKGHSHVYWYRQLPEEGLKFMVYLQKENIIDESGMPKERFSAEFPKEGPSILRIQQVVRGDSAAYFCASSPGVGSWNTEAFFGQGTRLTVV.